Shown below are 30 T cell receptor beta chains from a single sample sequenced in a study of T cells after yellow fever vaccination. TCRdb reprocessed the 5' RACE reads with MiXCR, giving one entry per CDR3 protein. Among some 170,000 distinct CDR3 sequences listed, around 9.3% were seen once. Sequenced material: CD8+ T cells sorted from PBMCs, taken 45 days after the yellow fever booster vaccination. The origin of the receptors is a man in his late teens or twenties who received the YFV17D yellow fever vaccine.

This clonotype was found a few times. In DNA form, the CDR3 reads TGTGCCAGCTCACCACCTGGAGGGAGTCGGGAGCAGTACTTC. Residues: CASSPPGGSREQYF. V usage is TRBV18 and J usage is TRBJ2-7, with a possible D match to TRBD2 (6 bases). V was trimmed by 0 bases and J by 7 bases, leaving 13 bases between them. The CDR3 sequence is 14 residues long. Germline assignment: CDR1 KGHSH and CDR2 LQKENI.

The V and J genes are TRBV28 and TRBJ1-5, with TRBD1 matching over 7 bases. This CDR3 contains 15 residues. Germline CDR1 is MDHEN and CDR2 is SYDVKM. J lost 9 bases, V lost 4 bases, and 12 bases had no gene match. CDR3 protein: CASSSPGQPRRPQHF. For the CDR3, the DNA is TGTGCCAGCAGTTCCCCGGGACAGCCGAGGCGGCCCCAGCATTTT.

This clonotype has only a few counts. This chain's CDR3 is CASSHRTGGYVRGAFF. In DNA, the CDR3 is TGTGCCAGCAGCCACAGGACAGGGGGATACGTCAGAGGAGCTTTCTTT. The chain links TRBV3-1 to TRBJ1-1, with 10 bases aligning to TRBD1. The CDR3 sequence is 16 residues long. Germline CDR1 and CDR2: LGHDT and YNNKEL (reference sequence). V was clipped by 3 bases and J by 10 bases; unmatched bases: 14.

This clonotype has more than one count but fewer than ten. The J gene is TRBJ2-1, the V gene TRBV6-2 or TRBV6-3; no clear D. The CDR3 totals 13 residues. V lost 5 bases and J 2 bases, leaving 7 bases between the germline ends. Germline V gene lookup returns CDR1 MNHEY and CDR2 SVGEGT. The CDR3 region is CASSERTYNEQFF. The CDR3 DNA follows: TGTGCCAGCAGTGAAAGGACCTACAATGAGCAGTTCTTC.

This clonotype was detected only a few times. Here the CDR3 DNA reads TGTGCCAGCAGCCAGCCCAGGGCCGAGGGTACCGGGGAGCTGTTTTTT. Residues: CASSQPRAEGTGELFF. This chain links TRBV4-2 with TRBJ2-2, with D perhaps given as TRBD1 or TRBD2 (5 bases each). Per the germline V gene, CDR1 is LGHNA and CDR2 is YNFKEQ. This CDR3 comprises 16 residues. V was clipped by 3 bases and J by 5 bases, with 16 bases between them.

This rearrangement joins TRBV4-1 to TRBJ1-5, with D possibly TRBD1 on 5 matching bases. The CDR3 spans 13 residues. Trimming shortened V by 1 base and J by 11 bases, and 12 bases separated the two germline ends. In germline, CDR1 is MGHRA, CDR2 YSYEKL. CDR3 sequence (DNA): TGCGCCAGCAGCCAAGTTTCGGCGGGGGCCCAGCATTTT. It encodes CASSQVSAGAQHF.

This clonotype has just a few counts. This rearrangement joins TRBV9 to TRBJ2-3; 14 positions match TRBD2. V was clipped by 5 bases and J by 2 bases; unmatched bases: 7. CDR1 SGDLS and CDR2 YYNGEE come from the germline V gene. The CDR3 covers 17 residues. CDR3 coding DNA: TGTGCCAGCAGTAGAAGGGGACTAGCGGGGGTCACAGATACGCAGTATTTT. Translating gives CASSRRGLAGVTDTQYF.

At least ten counts were recorded for this clonotype. The chain has TRBV7-6 and TRBJ2-3; D assignment may be TRBD1 or TRBD2 (6 bases each). The V gene's germline CDR1 is SGHVS and CDR2 FNYEAQ. V dropped 1 base and J dropped 4 bases, with 12 bases sitting between them. This CDR3 region has 15 residues. The CDR3 DNA is TGTGCCAGCAGCTTAGACAGGGACTTTCCAGATACGCAGTATTTT. Translation gives CASSLDRDFPDTQYF.

J is TRBJ2-1 and V is TRBV3-1, with TRBD2 matching over 7 bases. After removal of 1 base from V and 0 bases from J, the junction contained 12 bases not matched to a gene. CDR1 LGHDT and CDR2 YNNKEL come from the germline V gene (reference sequence). This CDR3 region has 19 residues. In nucleotides, the CDR3 is TGTGCCAGCAGCCAAGTGTATTTCAGCGGGGCCAGCTCCTACAATGAGCAGTTCTTC. Translating it yields CASSQVYFSGASSYNEQFF.

The table lists this clonotype with many counts. This sequence joins TRBV6-2 or TRBV6-3 and TRBJ1-6, with D hard to call. The CDR3 spans 16 residues. Per the germline V gene, CDR1 is MNHEY and CDR2 is SVGEGT. V was clipped by 6 bases and J by 0 bases, with 12 bases between them. The CDR3 reads CASRTAESSYNSPLHF. The CDR3 DNA follows: TGTGCCAGCAGAACCGCAGAGAGCTCCTATAATTCACCCCTCCACTTT.

This clonotype was detected a few times. V gene TRBV7-6 combines with J gene TRBJ2-5; 8 nucleotides agree with TRBD2. This CDR3 has 15 amino acids. Looked up from germline, CDR1 is SGHVS and CDR2 is FNYEAQ. Trimming cost V 3 bases and J 4 bases; bases outside gene matches: 7. The CDR3 spells CASSFIGGGLETQYF. CDR3 DNA: TGTGCCAGCAGCTTTATCGGGGGGGGATTAGAGACCCAGTACTTC.

CDR3 in DNA: TGTGCCAGCAGCCCACAGGGAGTAAGGTACAATGAGCAGTTCTTC. Protein product: CASSPQGVRYNEQFF. The chain carries TRBV6-2 or TRBV6-3 and TRBJ2-1; perhaps TRBD1 as D (6 bases). The V end was cut by 6 bases, the J end by 4 bases, with 16 bases between. This CDR3 is 15 amino acids long. Germline lookup yields CDR1 MNHEY and CDR2 SVGEGT.

This clonotype has at least ten counts. The rearrangement joins TRBV4-1 to TRBJ2-3, with D unresolved. This CDR3 is 15 amino acids long. V was clipped by 0 bases and J by 2 bases, with 9 bases between them. Germline V lookup: CDR1 MGHRA, CDR2 YSYEKL. The DNA of the CDR3 is TGCGCCAGCAGCCAAGAGAGGTCTCTCACAGATACGCAGTATTTT. The encoded protein is CASSQERSLTDTQYF.

This rearrangement joins TRBV27 to TRBJ2-1; 10 positions agree with TRBD2. Germline CDR1 MNHEY, CDR2 SMNVEV (reference sequence). Trimming took 6 bases from V and 5 from J; bases not matched to a gene: 7. The CDR3 extends over 15 amino acids. CDR3: CASRGGTSENNEQFF. The CDR3 DNA is TGTGCCAGCAGGGGCGGGACTAGCGAGAACAATGAGCAGTTCTTC.

V usage is TRBV29-1 and J usage is TRBJ2-3; TRBD1 matches at 8 bases. With 7 bases clipped from V and 4 bases from J, the junction kept 4 bases outside the gene matches. The germline V gene has CDR1 SQVTM and CDR2 ANQGSEA. The CDR3 consists of 12 residues. For the CDR3, the DNA is TGCAGCGGCGTACAGGGGGCAGATACGCAGTATTTT. Protein product: CSGVQGADTQYF.

This clonotype has only a few counts. The chain employs TRBV24-1 and TRBJ1-5; D gene uncertain. The CDR3 sequence is 15 residues long. The V gene lost 3 bases and the J gene lost 0 bases, with 8 bases spanning the gap. Germline loops: CDR1 KGHDR, CDR2 SFDVKD. The CDR3 nucleotides read TGTGCCACCAGTGATCCCGGTTATAGCAATCAGCCCCAGCATTTT. Protein sequence: CATSDPGYSNQPQHF.

The chain couples TRBV6-5 to TRBJ1-2; no firm D call. V lost 6 bases to trimming and J lost 7 bases, with 12 bases between them. There are 12 residues in the CDR3. CDR1 MNHEY and CDR2 SVGAGI come from the germline V gene. The CDR3 DNA sequence: TGTGCCAGCAGCCGTGGGATGGGTGGCTACACCTTC. Translation gives CASSRGMGGYTF.

There are a few counts of this clonotype. The chain couples TRBV4-3 to TRBJ1-1, with TRBD1 identical over 7 bases. Germline assignment: CDR1 LGHNA and CDR2 YSLEER. CDR3 size: 15 residues. V gave up 0 bases and J gave up 9 bases; unmatched junction bases: 10. CDR3 nucleotides: TGCGCCAGCAGCCAAGATCGGGCAGGGGGAAAACAAGCTTTCTTT. The encoded protein is CASSQDRAGGKQAFF.

This chain uses TRBV20-1 with TRBJ2-2, with D perhaps TRBD2 (7 bases). The V and J ends lost 4 bases and 3 bases respectively, with 12 bases between them. CDR3 length equals 14 residues. Germline assignment: CDR1 DFQATT and CDR2 SNEGSKA (reference sequence). CDR3 nucleotides: TGCAGTGCTATGGGGGGGCATGACACCGGGGAGCTGTTTTTT. Its translation is CSAMGGHDTGELFF.

The J gene is TRBJ2-7, the V gene TRBV4-1, with unresolved D. The CDR3 consists of 13 residues. Germline V gives CDR1 MGHRA, CDR2 YSYEKL. Trimming pared 7 bases from V and 5 bases from J, leaving 15 bases between. Here the CDR3 reads CASNRIGFHEQYF. CDR3 sequence (DNA): TGCGCCAGCAATCGTATAGGGTTCCACGAGCAGTACTTC.

The genes are TRBV27 and TRBJ2-7; 7 bases are a match to TRBD1. This CDR3 has 15 amino acids. Trimming removed 5 bases from V and 2 bases from J; junction bases left unmatched: 9. Germline lookup yields CDR1 MNHEY and CDR2 SMNVEV (reference sequence). The CDR3 protein is CASSPKGAVTYEQYV. The CDR3 region has the DNA TGTGCCAGCAGTCCCAAGGGGGCCGTGACCTACGAGCAGTACGTC.

This clonotype appeared a few times. The chain has TRBV4-2 and TRBJ2-1; no reliable D call. The CDR3 loop spans 13 amino acids. CDR1 is LGHNA, CDR2 YNFKEQ, per germline. V lost 1 base and J 7 bases, leaving 8 bases between the germline ends. The CDR3 bases are TGTGCCAGCAGCCAAGGTGGGGAAAATGAGCAGTTCTTC. It translates to CASSQGGENEQFF.

This clonotype was observed many times. V gene TRBV7-9 combines with J gene TRBJ2-5; D uncertain. The ends were cut back, 2 bases at V and 4 bases at J, with 14 bases in the middle. There are 15 residues in the CDR3. Germline lookup yields CDR1 SEHNR and CDR2 FQNEAQ (reference sequence). The CDR3 DNA reads TGTGCCAGCAGCTTACGCGGTAGCATCGGAGAGACCCAGTACTTC. It yields the protein CASSLRGSIGETQYF.

The chain couples TRBV7-9 to TRBJ1-2; possible D gene TRBD1, 6 bases. V lost 1 base to trimming and J lost 8 bases, with 17 bases between them. Germline loops: CDR1 SEHNR, CDR2 FQNEAQ (reference sequence). CDR3 length: 15 residues. CDR3 nucleotides: TGTGCCAGCAGCTTAGGAGACGGGACATCATCCGGCTACACCTTC. It specifies CASSLGDGTSSGYTF.

This clonotype was picked up many times. The chain uses TRBV7-9 and TRBJ2-5; D may be TRBD2 (6 bases). From germline, CDR1 is SEHNR and CDR2 FQNEAQ (reference sequence). V was pared by 3 bases and J by 4 bases, with 9 bases between. This CDR3 contains 13 residues. The CDR3 DNA reads as TGTGCCAGCAGCTTCGGGGGAGTAGAGACCCAGTACTTC. Translated, it gives CASSFGGVETQYF.

The chain recombines TRBV4-1 with TRBJ2-3; D not certain. From germline, CDR1 is MGHRA and CDR2 YSYEKL. The V and J ends lost 0 bases and 4 bases respectively, with 20 bases between them. CDR3 length equals 18 residues. The CDR3 sequence is CASSQEAHSSRAPDTQYF. CDR3 DNA: TGCGCCAGCAGCCAAGAGGCCCACTCCTCTAGGGCCCCAGATACGCAGTATTTT.

This clonotype has more than one count but fewer than ten. The rearrangement joins TRBV4-1 to TRBJ2-4; 7 bases match TRBD1. Germline V lookup: CDR1 MGHRA, CDR2 YSYEKL. This CDR3 is 20 amino acids long. V lost 3 bases and J lost 0; bases outside the gene matches: 17. The CDR3 sequence is CASSQDATGRTTLAKNIQYF. The CDR3 DNA is TGCGCCAGCAGCCAGGATGCGACAGGGAGAACCACTCTAGCCAAAAACATTCAGTACTTC.

This clonotype was seen only a few times. This sequence joins TRBV7-8 and TRBJ2-5, with D possibly being TRBD1 (6 bases). The CDR3 extends over 15 amino acids. Trimming left V 5 bases short and J 4 bases short, with 17 bases between. The V gene's germline CDR1 is SGHVS and CDR2 FQNEAQ. The CDR3 reads CASSAFLGAGETQYF. DNA for the CDR3: TGTGCCAGCAGCGCGTTCTTGGGGGCTGGAGAGACCCAGTACTTC. The full variable domain, with the rest looked up from reference TRBV7-8 and TRBJ2-5, is GAGVSQSPRYKVAKRGQDVALRCDPISGHVSLFWYQQALGQGPEFLTYFQNEAQLDKSGLPSDRFFAERPEGSVSTLKIQRTQQEDSAVYLCASSAFLGAGETQYFGPGTRLLVL.

This clonotype was observed a few times. The chain has TRBV2 and TRBJ2-1, with TRBD2 identical over 7 bases. The CDR3 is made up of 13 amino acids. Germline CDR1 SNHLY, CDR2 FYNNEI. Germline trimming cut 5 bases from V and 8 bases from J; bases unmatched to any gene: 6. The CDR3 sequence is CASSTGAGDEQFF. In DNA form, the CDR3 reads TGTGCCAGCAGTACCGGGGCGGGGGATGAGCAGTTCTTC.

This clonotype was recorded at least ten times. V and J are TRBV4-1 and TRBJ2-7; the D gene is possibly TRBD2 (5 bases). V lost 1 base, J lost 6 bases, and 7 bases lay in between. CDR3 length: 12 amino acids. Looked up from germline, CDR1 is MGHRA and CDR2 is YSYEKL. CDR3 region: CASSQAGGEQYV. The CDR3 nucleotides read TGCGCCAGCAGCCAAGCCGGAGGCGAGCAGTACGTC.